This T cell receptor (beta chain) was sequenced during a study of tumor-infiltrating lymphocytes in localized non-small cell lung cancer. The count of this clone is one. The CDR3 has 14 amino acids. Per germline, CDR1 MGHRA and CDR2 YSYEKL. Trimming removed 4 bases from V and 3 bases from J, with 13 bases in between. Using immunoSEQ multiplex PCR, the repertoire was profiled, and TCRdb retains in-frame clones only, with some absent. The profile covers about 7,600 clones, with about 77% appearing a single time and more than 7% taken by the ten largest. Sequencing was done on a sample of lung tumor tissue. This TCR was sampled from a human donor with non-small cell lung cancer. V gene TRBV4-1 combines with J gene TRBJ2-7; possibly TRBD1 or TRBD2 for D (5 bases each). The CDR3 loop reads CASSPGTVGYEQYF. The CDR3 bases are TGCGCCAGCAGCCCCGGGACCGTGGGCTACGAGCAGTACTTC.